This T cell receptor beta chain was observed in a study of STAT5B mutations in CD4+ large granular lymphocyte leukemia. Here immunoSEQ multiplex PCR was the method, and the copy in TCRdb shows in-frame clones only, minus some. The repertoire includes approximately 41,000 clones, over 75% of them detected once, and roughly 1.2% sits in the top ten. Germline V gene lookup returns CDR1 LGHNA and CDR2 YNFKEQ. This CDR3 is 18 amino acids long. With V trimmed by 0 bases and J by 4 bases, 6 bases remained unmatched. Study findings and constraints: Top patient clones used TRBV06 genes more often: 8/27 versus 2/35 in controls.

Controls came from buffy coats of healthy blood donors. This clone occurred once. Its antigen is unknown. Sequencing was carried out using CD4+ T cells from blood buffy coats. This sequence was found in a human donor in good health. The chain has TRBV4-2 and TRBJ2-2, with 12 positions matching TRBD2. The CDR3 spells CASSQDPRGLAGTGELFF. The DNA for the CDR3 is TGTGCCAGCAGCCAAGATCCAAGGGGACTAGCGGGCACCGGGGAGCTGTTTTTT.